One sample yielded the 5 T cell receptor beta chains listed below, sequenced in a study of cytomegalovirus exposure and HLA in healthy donors (dated by TCRdb to the late 2010s). Preparation of the library involved the immunoSEQ multiplex PCR assay. For the multiplex PCR, a mixture combining 60 forward primers for TCR Vbeta segments and 13 reverse primers for TCR Jbeta segments was used. In its TCRdb copy, this immuneACCESS table keeps in-frame sequences only and misses some clones. Where compared with another copy, unresolved V genes explain less than half of these, and the others have no known cause. Across this sample there are around 190,000 clones, with 60% to 80% seen only once. Roughly 1.5% of the sample comes from the top ten. The sequenced sample was PBMCs. The origin of the receptors is a woman under 30 in good health and CMV-seronegative.

The chain employs TRBV29-1 and TRBJ2-6; tentative D call: TRBD1 (5 bases). This CDR3 contains 14 residues. V lost 6 bases to trimming and J lost 0 bases, with 9 bases between them. CDR1 SQVTM and CDR2 ANQGSEA come from the germline V gene. Here the CDR3 DNA reads TGCAGCGTCTCAGGGATCTCTGGGGCCAACGTCCTGACTTTC. Encoded protein: CSVSGISGANVLTF.

The J gene is TRBJ2-2, the V gene TRBV28; TRBD2 matches 13 bases. V was pared by 6 bases and J by 6 bases, with 10 bases of the junction left unmatched. The CDR3 is 17 amino acids. Germline CDR1 MDHEN, CDR2 SYDVKM. The CDR3 nucleotides read TGTGCCAGCAGCAGGACTAGCGGGAGAGTGAGTCCCGGGGAGCTGTTTTTT. Translation gives CASSRTSGRVSPGELFF.

This clone was seen only once. This chain's CDR3 is CASSQGLAVETQYF. CDR3 in DNA: TGCGCCAGCAGCCAGGGACTAGCGGTAGAGACCCAGTACTTC. This chain joins TRBV5-1 and TRBJ2-5; TRBD2 aligns across 11 bases. After removal of 4 bases from V and 4 bases from J, the junction contained 3 bases not matched to a gene. The CDR3 runs 14 residues. Germline CDR1 and CDR2: SGHRS and YFSETQ.

The V call is TRBV7-3, the J call TRBJ2-7; no clear D. The CDR3 has 12 amino acids. CDR1 and CDR2 from the germline V gene are SGHTA and FQGTGA. Trimming took off 4 bases at V and 3 bases at J, with 7 bases between the two ends. The CDR3: CASSSVGYEQYF. Written as DNA, the CDR3 is TGTGCCAGCAGCTCCGTCGGCTACGAGCAGTACTTC.

The chain combines TRBV7-3 with TRBJ2-1, with 11 bases matching TRBD1. CDR1 and CDR2 from the germline V gene are SGHTA and FQGTGA. The V and J ends lost 5 bases and 4 bases, in that order; junction bases with no gene match: 7. CDR3 length: 16 amino acids. This CDR3 reads CASSPTDRGLYNEQFF. DNA for the CDR3: TGTGCCAGCAGCCCTACGGACAGGGGGCTATACAATGAGCAGTTCTTC.